One sample yielded the 4 T cell receptor beta chains listed below, sequenced in a study of metastatic and nonmetastatic thyroid tumors. Every patient was untreated before thyroid surgery. MiXCR reprocessed the PCR reads for TCRdb. The sample has 23,000 or so clones, approximately 20% seen once. Material for sequencing was blood. The receptors were sampled from a female donor with papillary thyroid cancer or a benign thyroid nodule (not recorded which). Some clones in this sample may be carry-over from other donors' samples.

This clone was detected a few times. The junction shows a germline mismatch at one end, possibly a read error. This sequence joins TRBV6-2 or TRBV6-3 and TRBJ2-7; no clear D. Per the germline V gene, CDR1 is MNHEY and CDR2 is SVGEGT. The CDR3 contains 13 residues. CDR3 DNA: TGTGCCAGCAGTTACGCGGCAGGCTCTGAGCGGTACTTC. Its translation is CASSYAAGSERYF.

The DNA for the CDR3 is TGCGCCAGCAGAGCCCCGGGACAGGGAGGCTCTGGGGCCAACGTCCTGACTTTC. It is translated as CASRAPGQGGSGANVLTF. The chain uses TRBV5-1 and TRBJ2-6; 9 bases agree with TRBD1. The CDR3 loop spans 18 amino acids. CDR1 is SGHRS, CDR2 YFSETQ, per germline. With V trimmed by 5 bases and J by 0 bases, 9 bases remained unmatched.

Sample share makes this clone medium-sized (0.01 to 0.1%). This chain uses TRBV3-1 with TRBJ1-2; TRBD1 is a possible D gene (6 bases). V was clipped by 1 base and J by 7 bases, with 10 bases between them. This CDR3 has 13 amino acids. Germline V gives CDR1 LGHDT, CDR2 YNNKEL (reference sequence). CDR3 sequence reads: CASSQAYRAGYTF. The DNA of the CDR3 is TGTGCCAGCAGCCAAGCCTACAGGGCTGGCTACACCTTC.

This clone was counted at least ten times. The chain is built from TRBV27 and TRBJ2-3, with D possibly matching TRBD1 (6 bases). This CDR3 is built from 16 residues. Trimming took 6 bases from V and 1 from J, leaving 17 bases between them. The V gene's germline CDR1 is MNHEY and CDR2 SMNVEV (reference sequence). In nucleotides, the CDR3 is TGTGCCAGCAGACCGTCGACAGGATCTCGCACAGATACGCAGTATTTT. Its protein is CASRPSTGSRTDTQYF.